This T cell receptor (beta chain) was captured in a study of blood T cell repertoires in COVID-19. Study-level background: The study drew acute and convalescent COVID-19 samples from the United States, Italy and Spain.

Per germline, CDR1 SGHTA and CDR2 FQGNSA. The CDR3 consists of 19 residues. V was shortened by 1 base and J by 6 bases, with 24 bases between the two germline ends. TCRdb's table, derived via immunoSEQ multiplex PCR, lists solely in-frame clones and lacks some. The table lists over 200,000 clones, less than 90% of them singletons, with 3.5% to 5.5% in the top ten. Sequenced sample: PBMCs or T cells enriched from blood (not recorded which). The chain recombines TRBV7-2 with TRBJ2-2; D may be TRBD1 (6 bases). The TCR originated in a woman aged 25 to 39 who had been exposed to COVID-19. CDR3 amino acids: CASSLGRKRRGHQPGELFF. As DNA, the CDR3 is TGTGCCAGCAGCTTAGGTCGTAAGCGCAGGGGTCACCAACCCGGGGAGCTGTTTTTT.